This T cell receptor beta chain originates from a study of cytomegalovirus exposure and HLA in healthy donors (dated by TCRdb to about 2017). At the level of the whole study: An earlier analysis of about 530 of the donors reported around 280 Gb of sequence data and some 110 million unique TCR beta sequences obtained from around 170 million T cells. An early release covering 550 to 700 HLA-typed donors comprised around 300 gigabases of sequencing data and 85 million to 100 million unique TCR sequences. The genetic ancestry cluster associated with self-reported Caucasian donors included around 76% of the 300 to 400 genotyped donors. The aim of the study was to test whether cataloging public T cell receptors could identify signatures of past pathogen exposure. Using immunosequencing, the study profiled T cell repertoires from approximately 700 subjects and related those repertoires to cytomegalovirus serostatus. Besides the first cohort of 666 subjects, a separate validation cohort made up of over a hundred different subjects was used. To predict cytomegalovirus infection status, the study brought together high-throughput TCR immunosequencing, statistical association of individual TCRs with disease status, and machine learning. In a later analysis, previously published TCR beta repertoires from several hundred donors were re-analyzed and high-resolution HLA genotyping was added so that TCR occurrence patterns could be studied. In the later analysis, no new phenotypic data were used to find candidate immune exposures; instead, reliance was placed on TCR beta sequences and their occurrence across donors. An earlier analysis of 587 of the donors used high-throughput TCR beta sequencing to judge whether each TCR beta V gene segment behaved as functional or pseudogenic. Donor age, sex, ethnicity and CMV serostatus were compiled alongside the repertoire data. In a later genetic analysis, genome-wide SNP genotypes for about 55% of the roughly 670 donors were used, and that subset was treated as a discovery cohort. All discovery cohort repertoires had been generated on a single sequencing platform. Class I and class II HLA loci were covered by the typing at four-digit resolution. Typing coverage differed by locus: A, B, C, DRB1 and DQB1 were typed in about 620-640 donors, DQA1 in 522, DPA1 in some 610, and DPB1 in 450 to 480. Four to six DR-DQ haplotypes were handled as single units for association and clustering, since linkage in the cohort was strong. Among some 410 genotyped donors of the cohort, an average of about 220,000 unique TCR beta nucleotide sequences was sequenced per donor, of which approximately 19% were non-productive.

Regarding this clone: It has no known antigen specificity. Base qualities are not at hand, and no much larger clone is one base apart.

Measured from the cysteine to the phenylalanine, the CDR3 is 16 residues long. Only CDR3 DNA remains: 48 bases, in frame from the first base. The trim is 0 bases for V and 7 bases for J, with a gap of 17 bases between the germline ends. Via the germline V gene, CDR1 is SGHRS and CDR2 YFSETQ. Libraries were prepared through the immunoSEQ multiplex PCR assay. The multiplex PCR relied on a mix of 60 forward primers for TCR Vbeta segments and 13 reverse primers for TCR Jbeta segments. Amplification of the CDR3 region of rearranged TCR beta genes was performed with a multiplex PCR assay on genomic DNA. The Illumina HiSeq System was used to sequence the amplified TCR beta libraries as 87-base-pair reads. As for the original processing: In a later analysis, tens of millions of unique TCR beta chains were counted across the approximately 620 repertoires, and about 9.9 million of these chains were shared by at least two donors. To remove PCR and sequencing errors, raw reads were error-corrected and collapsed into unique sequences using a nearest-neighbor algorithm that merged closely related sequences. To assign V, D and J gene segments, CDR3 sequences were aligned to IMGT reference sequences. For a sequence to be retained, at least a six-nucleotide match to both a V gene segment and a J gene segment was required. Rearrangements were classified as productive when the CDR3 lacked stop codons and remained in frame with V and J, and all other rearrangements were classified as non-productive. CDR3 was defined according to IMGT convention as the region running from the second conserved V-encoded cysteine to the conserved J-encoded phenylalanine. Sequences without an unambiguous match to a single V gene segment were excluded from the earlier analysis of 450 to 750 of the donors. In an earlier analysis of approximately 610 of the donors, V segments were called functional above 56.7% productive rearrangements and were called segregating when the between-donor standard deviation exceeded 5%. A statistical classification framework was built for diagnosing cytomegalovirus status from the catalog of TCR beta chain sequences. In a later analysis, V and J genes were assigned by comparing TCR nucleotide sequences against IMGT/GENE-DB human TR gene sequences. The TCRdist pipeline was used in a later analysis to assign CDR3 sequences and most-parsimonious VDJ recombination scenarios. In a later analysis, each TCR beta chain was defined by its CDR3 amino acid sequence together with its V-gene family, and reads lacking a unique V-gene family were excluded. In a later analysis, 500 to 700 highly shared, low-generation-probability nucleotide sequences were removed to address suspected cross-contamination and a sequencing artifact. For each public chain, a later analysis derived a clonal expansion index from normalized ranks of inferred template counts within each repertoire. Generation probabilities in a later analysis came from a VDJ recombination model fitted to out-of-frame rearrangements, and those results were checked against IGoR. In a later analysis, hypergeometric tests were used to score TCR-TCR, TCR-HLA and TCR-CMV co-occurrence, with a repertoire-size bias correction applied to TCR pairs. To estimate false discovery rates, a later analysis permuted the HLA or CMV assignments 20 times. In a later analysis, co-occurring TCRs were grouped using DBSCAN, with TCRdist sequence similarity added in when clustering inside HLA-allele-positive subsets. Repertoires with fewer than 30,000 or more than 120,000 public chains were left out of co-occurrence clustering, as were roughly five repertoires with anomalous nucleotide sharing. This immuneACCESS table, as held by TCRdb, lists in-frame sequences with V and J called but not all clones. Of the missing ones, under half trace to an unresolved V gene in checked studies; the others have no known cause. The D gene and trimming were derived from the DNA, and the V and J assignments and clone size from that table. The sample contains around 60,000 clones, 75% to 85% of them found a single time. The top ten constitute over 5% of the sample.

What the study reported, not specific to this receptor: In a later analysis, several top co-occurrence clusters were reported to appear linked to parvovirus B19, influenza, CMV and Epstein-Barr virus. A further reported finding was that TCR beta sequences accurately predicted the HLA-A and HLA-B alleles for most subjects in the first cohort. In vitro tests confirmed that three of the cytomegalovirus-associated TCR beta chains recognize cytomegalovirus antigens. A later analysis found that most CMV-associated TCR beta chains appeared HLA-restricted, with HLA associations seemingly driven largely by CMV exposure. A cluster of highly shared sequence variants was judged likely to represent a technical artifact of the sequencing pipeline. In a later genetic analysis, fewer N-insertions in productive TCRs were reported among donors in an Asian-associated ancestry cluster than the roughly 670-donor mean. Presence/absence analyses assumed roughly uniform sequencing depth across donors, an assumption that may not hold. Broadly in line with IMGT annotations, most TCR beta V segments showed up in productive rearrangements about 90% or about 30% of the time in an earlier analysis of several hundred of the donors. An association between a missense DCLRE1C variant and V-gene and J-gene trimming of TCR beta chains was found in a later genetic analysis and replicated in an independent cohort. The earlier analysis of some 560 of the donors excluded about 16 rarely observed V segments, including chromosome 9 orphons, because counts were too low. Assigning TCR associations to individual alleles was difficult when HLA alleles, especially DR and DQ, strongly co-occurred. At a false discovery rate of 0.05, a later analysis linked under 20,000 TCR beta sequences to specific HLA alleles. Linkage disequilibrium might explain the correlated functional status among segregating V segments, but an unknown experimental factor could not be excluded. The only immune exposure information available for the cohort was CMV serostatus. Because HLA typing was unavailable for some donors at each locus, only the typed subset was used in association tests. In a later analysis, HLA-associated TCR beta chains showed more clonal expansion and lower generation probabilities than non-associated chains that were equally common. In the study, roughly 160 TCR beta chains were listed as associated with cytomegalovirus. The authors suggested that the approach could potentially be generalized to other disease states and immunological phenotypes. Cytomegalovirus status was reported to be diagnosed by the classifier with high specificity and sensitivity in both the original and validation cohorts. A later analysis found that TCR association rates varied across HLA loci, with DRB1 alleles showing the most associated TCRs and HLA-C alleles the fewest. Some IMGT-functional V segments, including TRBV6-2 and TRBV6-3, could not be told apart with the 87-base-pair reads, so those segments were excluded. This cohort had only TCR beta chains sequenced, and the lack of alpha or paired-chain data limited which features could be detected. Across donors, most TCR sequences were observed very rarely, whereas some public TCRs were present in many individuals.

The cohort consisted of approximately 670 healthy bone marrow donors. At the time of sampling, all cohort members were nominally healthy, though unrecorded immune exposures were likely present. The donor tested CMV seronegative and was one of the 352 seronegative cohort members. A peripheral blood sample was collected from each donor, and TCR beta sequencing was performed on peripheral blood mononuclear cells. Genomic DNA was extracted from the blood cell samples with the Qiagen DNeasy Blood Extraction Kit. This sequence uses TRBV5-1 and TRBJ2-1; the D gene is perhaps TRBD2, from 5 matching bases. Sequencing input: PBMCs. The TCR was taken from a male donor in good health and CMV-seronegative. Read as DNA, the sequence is TGCGCCAGCAGCTTGGGTTTCTCCAGGTCGGGAAATGAGCAGTTCTTC. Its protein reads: CASSLGFSRSGNEQFF.